The 11 T cell receptor beta chains presented below share a single source sample, sequenced in a study of shared clonotypes between healthy human individuals. Using immunoSEQ multiplex PCR, the repertoire was profiled, and TCRdb retains in-frame clones only, with some absent. The sample gives approximately 2.5 million clones, over 85% of which show up once; roughly 0.14% is in the top ten. Specimen: naive CD4+ T cells sorted from blood. Noted subset: CD45RA+ positively selected. These receptors all stem from a man aged 18-30 years in good health.

The chain is built from TRBV27 and TRBJ1-5; 7 bases are a match to TRBD1. The CDR3 sequence is 21 residues long. Looked up from germline, CDR1 is MNHEY and CDR2 is SMNVEV (reference sequence). Trimming cost V 6 bases and J 0 bases; bases outside gene matches: 23. DNA of the CDR3: TGTGCCAGCAGGCCCCTAAGTGTGGCCCAGTGGGACAGTAATAGCAATCAGCCCCAGCATTTT. Translation gives CASRPLSVAQWDSNSNQPQHF.

The V gene is TRBV7-2, the J gene TRBJ2-7; D ambiguous. Germline CDR1 SGHTA, CDR2 FQGNSA. The CDR3 length is 15 residues. V was trimmed by 1 base and J by 1 base, leaving 11 bases between them. The CDR3 sequence is CASSLDSGGSYEQYF. CDR3 nucleotides: TGTGCCAGCAGCTTAGACTCGGGCGGATCCTACGAGCAGTACTTC.

This clone is a singleton in its sample. This chain uses TRBV19 with TRBJ2-2, with no clear D. The CDR3 length is 14 residues. Germline lookup yields CDR1 LNHDA and CDR2 SQIVND (reference sequence). Trimming took 5 bases from V and 8 from J, leaving 15 bases between them. The DNA for the CDR3 is TGTGCCAGTAGTTCCCTAGTCATACAGGGGGAGCTGTTTTTT. The encoded protein is CASSSLVIQGELFF.

This chain links TRBV6-1 with TRBJ2-2; 8 bases agree with TRBD1. The V and J ends lost 4 bases and 3 bases, in that order; junction bases with no gene match: 4. The CDR3 runs to 15 residues. Per the germline V gene, CDR1 is MNHNS and CDR2 is SASEGT. The CDR3: CASSAGTGYTGELFF. The CDR3 DNA reads TGTGCCAGCAGTGCCGGGACAGGATACACCGGGGAGCTGTTTTTT.

The chain carries TRBV5-6 and TRBJ1-1; the D is unclear. The V and J ends lost 0 bases and 0 bases respectively, with 12 bases between them. There are 16 residues in the CDR3. CDR1 is SGHDT, CDR2 YYEEEE, per germline. CDR3: CASSLVGQAVNTEAFF. For the CDR3, the DNA is TGTGCCAGCAGCTTGGTAGGGCAGGCCGTGAACACTGAAGCTTTCTTT.

The CDR3: CASSFGDRDYNGYTF. Written as DNA, the CDR3 is TGCGCCAGCAGCTTCGGGGACAGGGACTACAATGGCTACACCTTC. J is TRBJ1-2 and V is TRBV5-1; 9 bases agree with TRBD1. The length of the CDR3 is 15 residues. In germline, CDR1 is SGHRS, CDR2 YFSETQ. The V segment lost 2 bases and the J segment 6 bases; nucleotides outside the gene matches: 8.

The chain is built from TRBV12-5 and TRBJ2-3; D remains unclear. CDR3 size: 15 residues. Germline CDR1 LGHNT, CDR2 FRNRAP. The V end lost 6 bases, the J end lost 3 bases, and 16 bases lay between the germline ends. The CDR3 sequence is CASGRDLIGTDTQYF. CDR3 coding DNA: TGTGCTAGTGGCCGAGACCTAATTGGAACAGATACGCAGTATTTT. The variable domain in full, with the rest retrieved from reference TRBV12-5 and TRBJ2-3, is DARVTQTPRHKVTEMGQEVTMRCQPILGHNTVFWYRQTMMQGLELLAYFRNRAPLDDSGMPKDRFSAEMPDATLATLKIQPSEPRDSAVYFCASGRDLIGTDTQYFGPGTRLTVL.

J is TRBJ2-7 and V is TRBV7-6; 10 nucleotides agree with TRBD1. CDR3 size: 15 residues. V dropped 1 base and J dropped 4; count of bases not matched to a gene: 4. In germline, CDR1 is SGHVS, CDR2 FNYEAQ. CDR3: CASSLGQGAFYEQYF. CDR3 nucleotides: TGTGCCAGCAGCTTAGGACAGGGGGCGTTTTACGAGCAGTACTTC.

Regarding this clone: Other nucleotide sequences in the sample specify the same CDR3. The chain combines TRBV2 with TRBJ1-4, with D unresolved. V was cut by 6 bases and J by 8 bases, with 10 bases left in between. The V gene's germline CDR1 is SNHLY and CDR2 FYNNEI. The CDR3 consists of 12 residues. CDR3 nucleotide sequence: TGTGCCAGCAGCGGAACGGGGGAAAAACTGTTTTTT. Protein: CASSGTGEKLFF.

The chain uses TRBV7-2 and TRBJ2-5, with 10 bases aligning to TRBD2. Germline V lookup: CDR1 SGHTA, CDR2 FQGNSA. The CDR3 loop spans 16 amino acids. V was pared by 1 base and J by 1 base, with 3 bases of the junction left unmatched. CDR3 in amino acids: CASSLVSGGAQETQYF. The CDR3 DNA reads TGTGCCAGCAGCTTAGTGAGCGGGGGGGCCCAAGAGACCCAGTACTTC.

This sequence joins TRBV5-1 and TRBJ2-5; no reliable D call. Germline values: CDR1 SGHRS, CDR2 YFSETQ. Trimming took off 0 bases at V and 1 base at J, with 13 bases between the two ends. The CDR3 runs 16 residues. The CDR3 coding sequence is TGCGCCAGCAGCTTGGGTTCCACCGCAGTCCAAGAGACCCAGTACTTC. Translated, it gives CASSLGSTAVQETQYF.